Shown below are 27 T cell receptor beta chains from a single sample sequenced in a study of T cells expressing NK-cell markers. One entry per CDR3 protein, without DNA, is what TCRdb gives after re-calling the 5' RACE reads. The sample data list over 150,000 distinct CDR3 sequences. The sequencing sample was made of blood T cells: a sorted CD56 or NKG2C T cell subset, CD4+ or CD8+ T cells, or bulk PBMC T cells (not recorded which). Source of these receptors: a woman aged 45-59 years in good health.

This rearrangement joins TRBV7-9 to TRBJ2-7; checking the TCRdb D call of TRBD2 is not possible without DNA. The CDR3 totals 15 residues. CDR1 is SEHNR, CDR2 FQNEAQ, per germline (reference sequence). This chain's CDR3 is CASSNSGSPLGEQYF.

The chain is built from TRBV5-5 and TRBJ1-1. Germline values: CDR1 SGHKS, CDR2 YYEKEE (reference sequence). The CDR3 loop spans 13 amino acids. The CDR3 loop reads CASSLAPNTEAFF.

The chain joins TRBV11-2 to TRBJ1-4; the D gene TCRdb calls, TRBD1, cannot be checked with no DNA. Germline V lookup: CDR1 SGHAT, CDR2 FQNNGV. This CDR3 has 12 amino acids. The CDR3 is CASSYRGTARFF. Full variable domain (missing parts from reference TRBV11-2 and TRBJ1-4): EAGVAQSPRYKIIEKRQSVAFWCNPISGHATLYWYQQILGQGPKLLIQFQNNGVVDDSQLPKDRFSAERLKGVDSTLKIQPAKLEDSAVYLCASSYRGTARFFGSGTQLSVL.

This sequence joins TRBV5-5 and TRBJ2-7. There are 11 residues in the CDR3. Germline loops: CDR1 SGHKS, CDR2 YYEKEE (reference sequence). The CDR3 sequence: CASSSFSEQYF.

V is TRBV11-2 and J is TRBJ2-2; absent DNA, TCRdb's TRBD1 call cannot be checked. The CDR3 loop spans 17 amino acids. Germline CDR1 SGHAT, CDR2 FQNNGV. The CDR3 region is CASSIGTGGSRTGELFF.

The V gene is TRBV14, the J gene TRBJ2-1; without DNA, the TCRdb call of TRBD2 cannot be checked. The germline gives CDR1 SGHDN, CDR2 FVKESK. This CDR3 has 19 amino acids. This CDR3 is CASSQVGAVSGRIYNEQFF.

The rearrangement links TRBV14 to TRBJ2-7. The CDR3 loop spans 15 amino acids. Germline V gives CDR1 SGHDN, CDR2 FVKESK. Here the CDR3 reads CASSHLRGQFNEQYF.

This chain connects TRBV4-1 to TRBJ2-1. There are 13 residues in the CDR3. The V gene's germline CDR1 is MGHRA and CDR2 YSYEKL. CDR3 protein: CASSQGRFNEQFF.

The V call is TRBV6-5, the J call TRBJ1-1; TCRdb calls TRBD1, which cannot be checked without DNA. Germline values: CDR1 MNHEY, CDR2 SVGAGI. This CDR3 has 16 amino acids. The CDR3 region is CASSYRPGQRNTEAFF.

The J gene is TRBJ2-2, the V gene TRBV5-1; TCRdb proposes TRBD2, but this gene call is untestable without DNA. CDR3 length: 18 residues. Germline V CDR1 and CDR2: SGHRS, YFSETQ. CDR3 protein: CASSLLPPGLLNTGELFF.

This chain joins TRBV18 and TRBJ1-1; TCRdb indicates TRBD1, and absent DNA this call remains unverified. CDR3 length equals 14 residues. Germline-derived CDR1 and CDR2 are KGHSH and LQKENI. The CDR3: CASSPSTGYTEAFF.

The CDR3 sequence is CASNVEAGGYEQYF. The chain employs TRBV9 and TRBJ2-7; TCRdb indicates TRBD1, and absent DNA this call remains unverified. Germline loops: CDR1 SGDLS, CDR2 YYNGEE. This CDR3 has 14 residues.

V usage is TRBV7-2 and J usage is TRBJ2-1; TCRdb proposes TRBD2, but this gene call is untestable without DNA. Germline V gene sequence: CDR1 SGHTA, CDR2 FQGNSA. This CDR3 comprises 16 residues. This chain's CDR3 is CASRVGGLAPGNEQFF.

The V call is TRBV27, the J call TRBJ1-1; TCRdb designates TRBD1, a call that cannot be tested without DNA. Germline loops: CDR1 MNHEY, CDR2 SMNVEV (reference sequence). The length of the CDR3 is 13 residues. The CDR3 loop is CASRFQGNAEAFF.

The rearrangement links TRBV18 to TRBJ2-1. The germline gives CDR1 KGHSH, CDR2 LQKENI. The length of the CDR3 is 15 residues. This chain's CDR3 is CASSPLRFSYNEQFF. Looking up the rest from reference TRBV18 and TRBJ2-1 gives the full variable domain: NAGVMQNPRHLVRRRGQEARLRCSPMKGHSHVYWYRQLPEEGLKFMVYLQKENIIDESGMPKERFSAEFPKEGPSILRIQQVVRGDSAAYFCASSPLRFSYNEQFFGPGTRLTVL.

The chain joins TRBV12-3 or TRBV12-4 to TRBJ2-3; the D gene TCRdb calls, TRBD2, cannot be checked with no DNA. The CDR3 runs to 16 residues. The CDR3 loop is CASSFKLAGGTDTQYF.

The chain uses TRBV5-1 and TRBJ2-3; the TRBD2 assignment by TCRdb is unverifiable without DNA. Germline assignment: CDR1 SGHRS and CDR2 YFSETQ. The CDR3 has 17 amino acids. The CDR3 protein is CASSLRPGLAGADTQYF.

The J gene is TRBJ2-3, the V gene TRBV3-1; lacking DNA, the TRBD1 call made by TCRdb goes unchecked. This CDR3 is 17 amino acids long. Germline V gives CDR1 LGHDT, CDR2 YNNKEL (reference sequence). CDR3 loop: CASSQDLRTGVTDTQYF.

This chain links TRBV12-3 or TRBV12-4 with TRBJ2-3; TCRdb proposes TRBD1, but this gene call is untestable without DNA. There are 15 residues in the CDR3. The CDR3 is CASSLTQGAADTQYF.

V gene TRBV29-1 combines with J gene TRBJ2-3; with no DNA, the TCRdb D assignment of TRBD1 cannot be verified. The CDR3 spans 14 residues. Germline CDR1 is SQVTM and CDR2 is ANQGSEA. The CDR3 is CSAWTGGLTDTQYF.

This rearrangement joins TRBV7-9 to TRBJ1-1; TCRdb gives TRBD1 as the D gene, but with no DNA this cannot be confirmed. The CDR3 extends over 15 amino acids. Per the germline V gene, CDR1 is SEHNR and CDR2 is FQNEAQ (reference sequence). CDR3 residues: CASSLVGGGKTEAFF.

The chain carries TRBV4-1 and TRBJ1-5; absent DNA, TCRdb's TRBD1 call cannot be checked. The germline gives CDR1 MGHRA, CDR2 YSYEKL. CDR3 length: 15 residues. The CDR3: CASSQDSSGDQPQHF.

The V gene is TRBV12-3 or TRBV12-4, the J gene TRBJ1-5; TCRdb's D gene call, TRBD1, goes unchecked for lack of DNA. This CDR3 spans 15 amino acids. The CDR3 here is CASSQTGTTNQPQHF.

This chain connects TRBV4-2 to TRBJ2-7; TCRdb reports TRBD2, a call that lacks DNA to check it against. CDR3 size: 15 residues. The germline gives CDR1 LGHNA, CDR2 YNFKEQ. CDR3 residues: CASSQVTSGPYEQYF.

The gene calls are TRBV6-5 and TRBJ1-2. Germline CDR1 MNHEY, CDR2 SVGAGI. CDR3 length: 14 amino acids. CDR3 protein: CASSNLRVVYGYTF.

CDR3 amino acids: CASSVTGQIREGVLNEQFF. J is TRBJ2-1 and V is TRBV19; the TCRdb D gene call, TRBD2, has no DNA to confirm it. Germline loops: CDR1 LNHDA, CDR2 SQIVND (reference sequence). The CDR3 is 19 residues long.

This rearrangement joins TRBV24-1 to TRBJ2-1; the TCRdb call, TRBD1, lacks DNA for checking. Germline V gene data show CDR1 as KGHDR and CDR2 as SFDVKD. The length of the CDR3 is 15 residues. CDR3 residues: CATSERTSSYNEQFF.